This T cell receptor (beta chain) came from a study of T cell clonality in common variable immunodeficiency. Overall study findings and caveats: Compared with healthy controls, CVID subjects showed increased TCRbeta clonality, mostly in about a third. Fewer TCRbeta clones were shared among CVID subjects than controls.

Clones were sequenced by immunoSEQ multiplex PCR, and TCRdb holds only the in-frame ones, with some missing. The sample holds about 52,000 clones, and no clone turns up only once. This clone appeared many times. The antigen is unknown. The read ends 3 residues shy of where the CDR3 ends; the end is completed using the germline J gene. J was trimmed by 0 bases and V by 4 bases; bases with no gene match: 2. The CDR3 is 15 residues long. Germline CDR1 is KGHSH and CDR2 is LQKENI. The chain couples TRBV18 to TRBJ2-7; TRBD1 matches 11 bases. The receptor's source is a person between 18 and 75 years old in good health. Sample: peripheral blood mononuclear cells. CDR3: CASSLGTGGSYEQYF. The DNA read from the CDR3 is TGTGCCAGCTCACTGGGGACAGGGGGCTCCTACGAG.